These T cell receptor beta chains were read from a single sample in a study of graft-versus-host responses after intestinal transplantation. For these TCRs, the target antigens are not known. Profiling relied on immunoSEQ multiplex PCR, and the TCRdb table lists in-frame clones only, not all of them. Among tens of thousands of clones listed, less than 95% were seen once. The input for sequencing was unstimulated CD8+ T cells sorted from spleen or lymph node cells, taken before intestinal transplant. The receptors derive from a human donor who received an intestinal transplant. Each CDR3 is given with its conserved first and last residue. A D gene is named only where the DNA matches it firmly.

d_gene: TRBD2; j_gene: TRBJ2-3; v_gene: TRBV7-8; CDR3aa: CASSLVRGAHTDTQYF
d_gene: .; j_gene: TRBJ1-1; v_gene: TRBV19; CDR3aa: CASSMGEVNTEAFF
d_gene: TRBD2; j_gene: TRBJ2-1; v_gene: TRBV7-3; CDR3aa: CASSLGTSGNNEQFF
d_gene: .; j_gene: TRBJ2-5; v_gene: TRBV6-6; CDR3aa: CATTRAGSTAQYF
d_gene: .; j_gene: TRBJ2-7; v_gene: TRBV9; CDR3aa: CASGGAEGYEQYF
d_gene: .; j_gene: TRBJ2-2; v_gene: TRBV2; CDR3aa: CASSETRPAGGTGELFF
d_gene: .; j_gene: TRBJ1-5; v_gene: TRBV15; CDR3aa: CATSRDRGGPQHF
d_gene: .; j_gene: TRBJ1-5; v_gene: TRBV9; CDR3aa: CASSVGFLGNQPQHF
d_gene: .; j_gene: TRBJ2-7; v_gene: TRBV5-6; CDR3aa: CASSLADEQYF
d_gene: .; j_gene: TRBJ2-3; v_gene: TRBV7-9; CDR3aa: CASSLEGADTQYF
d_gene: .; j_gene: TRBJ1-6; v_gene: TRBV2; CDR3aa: CASSDFPGQTYNSPLHF
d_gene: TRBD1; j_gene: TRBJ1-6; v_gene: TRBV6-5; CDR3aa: CASSYVPGTGRSPLHF
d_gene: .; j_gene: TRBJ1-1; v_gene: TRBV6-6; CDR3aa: CASSYEDRANTEAFF
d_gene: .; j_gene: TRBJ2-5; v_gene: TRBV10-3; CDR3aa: CAISDQKYQETQYF
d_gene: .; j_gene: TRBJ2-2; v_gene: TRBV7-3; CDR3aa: CASSLGGYTGELFF
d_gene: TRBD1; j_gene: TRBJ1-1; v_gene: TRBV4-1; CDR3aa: CASSQFGGGKVGNTEAFF
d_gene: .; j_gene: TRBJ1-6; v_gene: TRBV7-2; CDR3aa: CASSLRRGANSPLHF
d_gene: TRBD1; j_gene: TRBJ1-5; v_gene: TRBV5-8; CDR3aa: CASSLTGGLGQPQHF
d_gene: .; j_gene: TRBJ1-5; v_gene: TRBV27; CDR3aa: CASSFVWHPNQPQHF
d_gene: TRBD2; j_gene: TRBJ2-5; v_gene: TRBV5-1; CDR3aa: CASSFPLVGSGGAEETQYF